The 21 T cell receptor beta chains below all came from one sample that was sequenced in a study of monozygotic twins with inflammatory bowel disease (dated 2019 in TCRdb). Library generation was performed with 5' RACE. The sequencer listed for this sample is Illumina HiSeq 2500. Through TCRdb reprocessing, the reads give one entry per CDR3 protein sequence; DNA is omitted. The sample table gives about 41,000 distinct CDR3 sequences. Approximately 5.8% of the sample is in the top ten clones. Sequences were obtained from blood. Every receptor here comes from a human donor with ulcerative colitis or Crohn's disease, or a healthy co-twin of an affected twin (not recorded which).

The chain recombines TRBV5-1 with TRBJ1-1; TCRdb's D call, TRBD1, is unchecked because there is no DNA. The CDR3 has 19 residues. Germline values: CDR1 SGHRS, CDR2 YFSETQ. The CDR3 loop reads CASSRNLDAGTGKNTEAFF. Supplemented by reference TRBV5-1 and TRBJ1-1, the full variable domain reads KAGVTQTPRYLIKTRGQQVTLSCSPISGHRSVSWYQQTPGQGLQFLFEYFSETQRNKGNFPGRFSGRQFSNSRSEMNVSTLELGDSALYLCASSRNLDAGTGKNTEAFFGQGTRLTVV.

Here the CDR3 reads CASSLESAGNYGYTF. The rearrangement links TRBV11-2 to TRBJ1-2. The CDR3 has 15 amino acids. Germline V gives CDR1 SGHAT, CDR2 FQNNGV.

This chain connects TRBV23-1 to TRBJ2-6. TRBV23-1 qualifies as an ORF whose function is uncertain. The CDR3 runs to 19 residues. This chain's CDR3 is CASSQIPSDPNSGANVLTF.

This chain uses TRBV6-6 with TRBJ1-4; TCRdb gives TRBD1 as the D gene, but with no DNA this cannot be confirmed. CDR1 is MNHNY and CDR2 is SVGAGI in the germline V gene (reference sequence). The CDR3 has 13 residues. CDR3 amino acids: CASSYRGNEKLFF.

The chain joins TRBV13 to TRBJ2-7. This CDR3 comprises 14 residues. Germline lookup yields CDR1 PRHDT and CDR2 FYEKMQ (reference sequence). The CDR3 here is CASSLGPATYEQYF. The variable domain in full, with the rest retrieved from reference TRBV13 and TRBJ2-7, is AAGVIQSPRHLIKEKRETATLKCYPIPRHDTVYWYQQGPGQDPQFLISFYEKMQSDKGSIPDRFSAQQFSDYHSELNMSSLELGDSALYFCASSLGPATYEQYFGPGTRLTVT.

The genes are TRBV10-3 and TRBJ2-7. The germline gives CDR1 ENHRY, CDR2 SYGVKD. This CDR3 contains 13 residues. This chain's CDR3 is CAISASASYEQYF.

The chain joins TRBV12-3 or TRBV12-4 to TRBJ1-5. CDR3 size: 13 residues. The chain's CDR3 is CASSRAANQPQHF.

V gene TRBV7-9 combines with J gene TRBJ1-4. Germline CDR1 reads SEHNR; CDR2 reads FQNEAQ (reference sequence). This CDR3 is 13 amino acids long. The CDR3 region is CASSLAPHEKLFF.

The chain joins TRBV20-1 to TRBJ1-2. This CDR3 is 12 amino acids long. CDR1 DFQATT and CDR2 SNEGSKA come from the germline V gene (reference sequence). This CDR3 reads CSASGNIYGYTF.

This sequence joins TRBV4-3 and TRBJ2-7. This CDR3 comprises 16 residues. The germline gives CDR1 LGHNA, CDR2 YSLEER. This CDR3 is CASSQDFYRSSYEQYF.

This chain uses TRBV18 with TRBJ2-2. Germline V gene sequence: CDR1 KGHSH, CDR2 LQKENI. The CDR3 sequence is 12 residues long. The CDR3 sequence: CASSSKAGELFF.

This rearrangement joins TRBV7-3 to TRBJ2-3; the TCRdb D gene call, TRBD2, has no DNA to confirm it. CDR3 length: 16 residues. CDR1 is SGHTA and CDR2 is FQGTGA in the germline V gene. CDR3 amino acids: CASSQGASGRTDTQYF.

The chain has TRBV7-2 and TRBJ1-1. Per the germline V gene, CDR1 is SGHTA and CDR2 is FQGNSA. CDR3 size: 14 residues. The CDR3 loop reads CASRIRGLGTEAFF.

The chain joins TRBV20-1 to TRBJ2-7; TCRdb designates TRBD2, a call that cannot be tested without DNA. Per germline, CDR1 DFQATT and CDR2 SNEGSKA (reference sequence). The CDR3 has 15 residues. The CDR3 spells CSARGLAGLSYEQYF.

The chain links TRBV4-3 to TRBJ1-1; TCRdb returns TRBD1, unconfirmable since there is no DNA. CDR1 is LGHNA and CDR2 is YSLEER in the germline V gene. This CDR3 has 16 residues. The CDR3 spells CASSQAGPGRNTEAFF.

This chain joins TRBV30 and TRBJ2-1; checking the TCRdb D call of TRBD1 is not possible without DNA. CDR1 and CDR2 (germline): GTSNPN, SVGIG (reference sequence). The CDR3 is 15 residues long. The chain's CDR3 is CAWSGTGRSYNEQFF.

The chain recombines TRBV7-9 with TRBJ2-5. CDR1 is SEHNR and CDR2 is FQNEAQ in the germline V gene (reference sequence). The CDR3 has 17 amino acids. The CDR3: CASSLVSRTMYQETQYF.

This chain links TRBV7-9 with TRBJ2-6; TCRdb lists TRBD2, though no DNA is available to test this call. In germline, CDR1 is SEHNR, CDR2 FQNEAQ (reference sequence). The CDR3 is 15 residues long. The CDR3 spells CASSLRTAGANVLTF.

This chain uses TRBV28 with TRBJ2-1; the D gene TCRdb calls, TRBD2, cannot be checked with no DNA. Germline V gene lookup returns CDR1 MDHEN and CDR2 SYDVKM. This CDR3 contains 15 residues. The CDR3 sequence: CASSFPSGRSTEQFF. Based on the CDR3 plus reference TRBV28 and TRBJ2-1, the full variable domain is DVKVTQSSRYLVKRTGEKVFLECVQDMDHENMFWYRQDPGLGLRLIYFSYDVKMKEKGDIPEGYSVSREKKERFSLILESASTNQTSMYLCASSFPSGRSTEQFFGPGTRLTVL.

The rearrangement uses TRBV9 and TRBJ2-1; absent DNA, TCRdb's TRBD2 call cannot be checked. The CDR3 totals 14 residues. CDR1 SGDLS and CDR2 YYNGEE come from the germline V gene. The CDR3 sequence: CASSVSPRENEQFF.

The rearrangement joins TRBV29-1 to TRBJ1-2; TCRdb names TRBD1, which stays unverified in the absence of DNA. Germline V gene lookup returns CDR1 SQVTM and CDR2 ANQGSEA. This CDR3 has 13 residues. This CDR3 reads CSVEGPGQGLANF.